What follows is one T cell receptor (beta chain) and its context. These data originate in a study of blood T cell repertoires in COVID-19. Study-level information: COVID-19 samples, acute and convalescent, were from the United States, Italy and Spain.

Clones were read by immunoSEQ multiplex PCR, and TCRdb kept only the in-frame ones, dropping some. The table has over 200,000 clones, about 90% seen once. The CDR3 is 14 residues long. From germline, CDR1 is SGHRS and CDR2 YFSETQ. V gave up 4 bases and J gave up 1 base, with 11 bases separating them. The sequenced sample was peripheral blood. This sequence was found in a man aged 35 to 55 with active or convalescent COVID-19. The chain uses TRBV5-1 and TRBJ1-1; D not resolved. The CDR3 loop is CASSPEPQNTEAFF. The CDR3 DNA is TGCGCCAGCAGCCCGGAGCCCCAGAACACTGAAGCTTTCTTT.